This note documents a single T cell receptor (beta chain) sequence. The data originate from a study of cytomegalovirus exposure and HLA in healthy donors. Across the study: Researchers found that under 90% of around 400 genotyped donors fell within the Caucasian-associated ancestry cluster.

Trimming cost V 0 bases and J 1 base, with 12 bases left between them. In germline, CDR1 is LGHNT, CDR2 FRNRAP. The CDR3 consists of 16 residues. Amplification used 60 Vbeta primers and 13 Jbeta primers. Libraries were prepared by immunoSEQ multiplex PCR; TCRdb keeps only in-frame clonotypes and omits some of them. The sample consists of around 150,000 clones, about 75% of them appearing once. The receptor comes from a woman between 40 and 55 years old in good health and CMV-seronegative. The genes are TRBV12-5 and TRBJ1-1; D possibly corresponds to TRBD1 (5 bases). Sequencing used PBMCs. The CDR3 DNA is TGTGCTAGTGGTTTGGTACTGGGGCAGGCGAACACTGAAGCTTTCTTT. Encoded protein: CASGLVLGQANTEAFF. Variable domain in full (rest from reference TRBV12-5 and TRBJ1-1): DARVTQTPRHKVTEMGQEVTMRCQPILGHNTVFWYRQTMMQGLELLAYFRNRAPLDDSGMPKDRFSAEMPDATLATLKIQPSEPRDSAVYFCASGLVLGQANTEAFFGQGTRLTVV.